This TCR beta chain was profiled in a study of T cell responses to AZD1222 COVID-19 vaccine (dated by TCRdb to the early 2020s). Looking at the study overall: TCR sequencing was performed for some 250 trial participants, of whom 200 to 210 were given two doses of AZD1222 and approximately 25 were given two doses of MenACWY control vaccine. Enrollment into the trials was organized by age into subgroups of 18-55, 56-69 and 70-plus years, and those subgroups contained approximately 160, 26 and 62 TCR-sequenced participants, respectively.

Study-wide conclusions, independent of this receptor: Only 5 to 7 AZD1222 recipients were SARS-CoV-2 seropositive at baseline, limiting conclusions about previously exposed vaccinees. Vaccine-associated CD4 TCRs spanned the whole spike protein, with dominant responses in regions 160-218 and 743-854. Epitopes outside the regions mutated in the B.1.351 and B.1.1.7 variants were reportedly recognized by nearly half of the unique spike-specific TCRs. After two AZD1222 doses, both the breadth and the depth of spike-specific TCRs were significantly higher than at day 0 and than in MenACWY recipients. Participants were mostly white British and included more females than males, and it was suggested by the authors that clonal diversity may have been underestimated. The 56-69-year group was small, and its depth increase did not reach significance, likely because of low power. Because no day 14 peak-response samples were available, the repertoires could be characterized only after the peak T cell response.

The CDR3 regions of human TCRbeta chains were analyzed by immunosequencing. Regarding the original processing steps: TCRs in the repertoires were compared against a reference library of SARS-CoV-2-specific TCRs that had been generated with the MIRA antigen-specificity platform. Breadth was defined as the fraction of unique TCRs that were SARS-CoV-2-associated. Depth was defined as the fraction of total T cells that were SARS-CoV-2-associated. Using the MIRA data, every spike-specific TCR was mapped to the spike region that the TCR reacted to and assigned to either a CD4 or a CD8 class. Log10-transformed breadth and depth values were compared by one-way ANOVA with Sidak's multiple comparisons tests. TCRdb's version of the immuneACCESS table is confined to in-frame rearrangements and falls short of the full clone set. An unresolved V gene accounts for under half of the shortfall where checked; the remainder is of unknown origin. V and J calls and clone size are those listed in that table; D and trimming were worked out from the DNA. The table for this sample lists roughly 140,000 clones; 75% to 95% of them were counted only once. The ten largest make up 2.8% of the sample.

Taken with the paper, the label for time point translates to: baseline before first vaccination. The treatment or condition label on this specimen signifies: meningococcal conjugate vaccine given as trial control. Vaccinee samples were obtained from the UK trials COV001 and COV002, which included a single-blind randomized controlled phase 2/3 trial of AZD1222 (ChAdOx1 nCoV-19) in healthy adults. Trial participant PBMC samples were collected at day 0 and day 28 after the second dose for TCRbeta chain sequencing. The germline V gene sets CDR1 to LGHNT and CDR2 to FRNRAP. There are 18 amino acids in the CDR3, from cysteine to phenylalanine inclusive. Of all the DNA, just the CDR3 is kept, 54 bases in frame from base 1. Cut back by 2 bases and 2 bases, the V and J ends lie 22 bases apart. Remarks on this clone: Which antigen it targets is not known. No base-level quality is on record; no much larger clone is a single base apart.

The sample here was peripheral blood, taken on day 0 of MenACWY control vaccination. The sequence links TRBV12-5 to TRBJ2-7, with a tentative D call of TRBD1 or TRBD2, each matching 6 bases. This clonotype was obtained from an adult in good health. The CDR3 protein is CASGLTPTGTLKPYEQYF. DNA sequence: TGTGCTAGTGGTTTGACTCCAACAGGGACTCTAAAACCCTACGAGCAGTACTTC.